The clone carrying this TCR beta chain was detected once. This sample was included in a study of blood T cell repertoires in COVID-19. Study in general: Specimens from acute and convalescent COVID-19 originated in the United States, Italy and Spain. T cells, B-cell-depleted T cells, or PBMCs provided the cDNA or gDNA that served as material.

Original data processing: Nucleated cell counts were estimated from reference gene primer amplification. TCRdb's table, derived via immunoSEQ multiplex PCR, lists solely in-frame clones and lacks some. Clone size and the V and J calls come from that table; the DNA yielded D and trimming. The data contain about 36,000 clones, nearly 90% of them singletons. This TCR was recovered from a human donor in a cohort sampled during active COVID-19. Sequencing was done on a sample of peripheral blood.

The CDR3 sequence: CASSPQGHRGYF. Written as DNA, the CDR3 is TGTGCCAGCAGCCCACAGGGGCATCGAGGGTACTTC. The rearrangement uses TRBV6-6 and TRBJ2-7; 7 nucleotides match TRBD1. The CDR3 is 12 residues long. After removal of 6 bases from V and 12 bases from J, the junction contained 11 bases not matched to a gene. Germline lookup yields CDR1 MNHNY and CDR2 SVGAGI (reference sequence).